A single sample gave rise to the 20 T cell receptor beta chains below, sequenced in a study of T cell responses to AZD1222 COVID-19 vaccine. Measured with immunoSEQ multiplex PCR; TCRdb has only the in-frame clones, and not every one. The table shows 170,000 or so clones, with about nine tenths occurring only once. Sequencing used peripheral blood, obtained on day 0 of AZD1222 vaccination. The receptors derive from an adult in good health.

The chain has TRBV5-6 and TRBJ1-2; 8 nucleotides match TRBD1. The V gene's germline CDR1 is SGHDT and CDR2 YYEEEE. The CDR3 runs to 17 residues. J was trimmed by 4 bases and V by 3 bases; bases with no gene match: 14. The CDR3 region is CASSSTLGQGGTYGYTF. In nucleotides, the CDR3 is TGTGCCAGCAGCTCTACTTTAGGACAGGGCGGGACCTATGGCTACACCTTC.

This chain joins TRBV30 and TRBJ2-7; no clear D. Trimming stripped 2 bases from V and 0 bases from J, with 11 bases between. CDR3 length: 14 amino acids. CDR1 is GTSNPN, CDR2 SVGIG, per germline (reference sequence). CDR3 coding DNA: TGTGCCTGGAGTATAAGGACGACCTCCTACGAGCAGTACTTC. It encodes CAWSIRTTSYEQYF.

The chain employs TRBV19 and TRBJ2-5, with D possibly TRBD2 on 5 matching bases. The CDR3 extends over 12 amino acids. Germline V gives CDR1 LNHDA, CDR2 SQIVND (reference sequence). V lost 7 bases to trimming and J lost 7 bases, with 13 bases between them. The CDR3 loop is CASTDSWRTQYF. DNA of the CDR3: TGTGCCAGTACGGACTCATGGCGGACCCAGTACTTC.

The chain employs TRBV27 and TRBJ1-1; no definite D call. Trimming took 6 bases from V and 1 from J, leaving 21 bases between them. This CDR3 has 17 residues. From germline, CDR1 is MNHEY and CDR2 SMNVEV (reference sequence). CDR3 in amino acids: CASSLVPSDVGNTEAFF. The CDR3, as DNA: TGTGCCAGCAGCCTAGTCCCCTCCGACGTGGGGAACACTGAAGCTTTCTTT.

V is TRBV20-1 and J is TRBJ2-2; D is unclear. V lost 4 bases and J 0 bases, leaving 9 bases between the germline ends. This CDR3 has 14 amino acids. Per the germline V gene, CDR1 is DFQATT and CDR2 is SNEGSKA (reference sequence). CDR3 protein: CSATDSSNTGELFF. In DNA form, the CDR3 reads TGCAGTGCTACTGACTCATCGAACACCGGGGAGCTGTTTTTT.

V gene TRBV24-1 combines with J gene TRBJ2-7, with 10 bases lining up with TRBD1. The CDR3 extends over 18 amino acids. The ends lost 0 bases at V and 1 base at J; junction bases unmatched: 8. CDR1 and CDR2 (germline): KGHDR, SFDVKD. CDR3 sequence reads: CATSDLLPGQGSSYEQYF. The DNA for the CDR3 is TGTGCCACCAGTGATTTGCTGCCGGGACAGGGGTCATCCTACGAGCAGTACTTC.

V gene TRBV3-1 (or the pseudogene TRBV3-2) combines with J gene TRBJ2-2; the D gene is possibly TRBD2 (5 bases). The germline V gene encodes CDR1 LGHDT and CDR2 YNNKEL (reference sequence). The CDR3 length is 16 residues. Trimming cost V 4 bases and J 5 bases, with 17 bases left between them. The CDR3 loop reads CASSPRGSYSTGELFF. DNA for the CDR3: TGTGCCAGCAGCCCCCGGGGTAGCTATTCGACCGGGGAGCTGTTTTTT.

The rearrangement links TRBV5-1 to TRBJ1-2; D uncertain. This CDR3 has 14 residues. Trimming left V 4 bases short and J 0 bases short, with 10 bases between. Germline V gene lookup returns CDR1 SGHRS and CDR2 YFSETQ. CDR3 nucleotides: TGCGCCAGCAGCCACGACGGAACTAACTATGGCTACACCTTC. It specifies CASSHDGTNYGYTF.

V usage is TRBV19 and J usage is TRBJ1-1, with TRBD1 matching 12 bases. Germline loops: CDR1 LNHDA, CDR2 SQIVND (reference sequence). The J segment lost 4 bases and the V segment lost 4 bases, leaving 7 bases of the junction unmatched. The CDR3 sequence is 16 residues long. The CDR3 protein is CASSTWDRGRGTEAFF. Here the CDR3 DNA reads TGTGCCAGTAGTACGTGGGACAGGGGGCGAGGCACTGAAGCTTTCTTT. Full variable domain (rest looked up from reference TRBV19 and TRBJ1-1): DGGITQSPKYLFRKEGQNVTLSCEQNLNHDAMYWYRQDPGQGLRLIYYSQIVNDFQKGDIAEGYSVSREKKESFPLTVTSAQKNPTAFYLCASSTWDRGRGTEAFFGQGTRLTVV.

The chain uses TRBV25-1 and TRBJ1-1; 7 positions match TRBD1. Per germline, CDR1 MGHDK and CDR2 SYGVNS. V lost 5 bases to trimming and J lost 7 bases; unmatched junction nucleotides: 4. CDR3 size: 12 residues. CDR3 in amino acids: CASSPRDSEAFF. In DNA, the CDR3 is TGTGCCAGCAGTCCACGGGACAGTGAAGCTTTCTTT.

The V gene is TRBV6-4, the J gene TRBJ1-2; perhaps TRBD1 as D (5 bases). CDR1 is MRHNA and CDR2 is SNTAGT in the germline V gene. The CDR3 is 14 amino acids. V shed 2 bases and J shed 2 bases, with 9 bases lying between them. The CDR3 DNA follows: TGTGCCAGCAGTGACACGGCAGGGAACTATGGCTACACCTTC. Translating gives CASSDTAGNYGYTF.

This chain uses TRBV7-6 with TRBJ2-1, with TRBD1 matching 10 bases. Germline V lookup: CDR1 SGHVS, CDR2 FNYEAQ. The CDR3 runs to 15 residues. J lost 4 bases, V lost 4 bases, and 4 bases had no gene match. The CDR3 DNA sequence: TGTGCCAGCAGCTCGACAGGGGGCTCGTACAATGAGCAGTTCTTC. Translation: CASSSTGGSYNEQFF.

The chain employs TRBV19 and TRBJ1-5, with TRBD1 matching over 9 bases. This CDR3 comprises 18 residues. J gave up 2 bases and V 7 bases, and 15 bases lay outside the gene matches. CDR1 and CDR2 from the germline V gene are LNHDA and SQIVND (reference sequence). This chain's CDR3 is CASIPKAAGQGRNQPQHF. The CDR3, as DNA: TGTGCCAGTATCCCTAAGGCGGCGGGACAGGGTCGCAATCAGCCCCAGCATTTT.

CDR3 nucleotides: TGTGCCTGGAGTACCCCCCCAGGGACAGCTATAAACGAGCAGTACTTC. It yields the protein CAWSTPPGTAINEQYF. The chain recombines TRBV30 with TRBJ2-7, with 7 bases fitting TRBD1. Germline values: CDR1 GTSNPN, CDR2 SVGIG (reference sequence). The CDR3 spans 16 residues. V lost 2 bases and J lost 5; bases outside the gene matches: 15.

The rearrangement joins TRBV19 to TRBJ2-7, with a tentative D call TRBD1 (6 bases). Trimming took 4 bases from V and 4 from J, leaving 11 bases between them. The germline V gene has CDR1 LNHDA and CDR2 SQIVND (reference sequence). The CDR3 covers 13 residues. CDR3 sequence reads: CASSTQTGYEQYF. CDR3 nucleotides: TGTGCCAGTAGTACCCAGACAGGTTACGAGCAGTACTTC.

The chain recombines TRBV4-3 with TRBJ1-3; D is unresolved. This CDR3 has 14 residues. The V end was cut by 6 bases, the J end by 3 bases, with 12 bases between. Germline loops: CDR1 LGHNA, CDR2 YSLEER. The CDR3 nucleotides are TGCGCCAGCAGTCCCACAGCACTTGGAAACACCATATATTTT. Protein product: CASSPTALGNTIYF.

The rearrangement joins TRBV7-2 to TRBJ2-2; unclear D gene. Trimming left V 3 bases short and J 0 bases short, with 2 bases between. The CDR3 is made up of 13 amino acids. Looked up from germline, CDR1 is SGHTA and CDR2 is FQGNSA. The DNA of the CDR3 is TGTGCCAGCAGCTTTTCGAACACCGGGGAGCTGTTTTTT. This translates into CASSFSNTGELFF.

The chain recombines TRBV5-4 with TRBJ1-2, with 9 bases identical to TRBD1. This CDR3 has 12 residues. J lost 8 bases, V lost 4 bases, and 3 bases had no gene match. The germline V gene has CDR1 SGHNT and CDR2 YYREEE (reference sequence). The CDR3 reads CASSRTGVGYTF. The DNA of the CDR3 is TGTGCCAGCAGCCGGACAGGGGTCGGCTACACCTTC. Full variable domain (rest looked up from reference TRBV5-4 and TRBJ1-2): ETGVTQSPTHLIKTRGQQVTLRCSSQSGHNTVSWYQQALGQGPQFIFQYYREEENGRGNFPPRFSGLQFPNYSSELNVNALELDDSALYLCASSRTGVGYTFGSGTRLTVV.

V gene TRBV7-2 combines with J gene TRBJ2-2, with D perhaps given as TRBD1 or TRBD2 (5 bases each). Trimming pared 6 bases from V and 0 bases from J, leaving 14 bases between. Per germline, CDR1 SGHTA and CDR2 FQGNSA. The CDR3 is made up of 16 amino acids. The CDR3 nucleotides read TGTGCCAGCAGAGACCCGGGACGGTCGAACACCGGGGAGCTGTTTTTT. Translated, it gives CASRDPGRSNTGELFF.

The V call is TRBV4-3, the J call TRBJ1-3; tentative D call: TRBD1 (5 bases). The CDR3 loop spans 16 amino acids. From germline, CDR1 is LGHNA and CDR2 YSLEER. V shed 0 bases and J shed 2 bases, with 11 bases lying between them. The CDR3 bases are TGCGCCAGCAGCCAAGAAAACGGCAGGGCTGGAAACACCATATATTTT. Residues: CASSQENGRAGNTIYF.